This note documents a single T cell receptor beta chain sequence. The antigen is not known. This sample is part of a study of shared clonotypes between healthy human individuals. At the level of the study: Donors consisted of two women and a few men between 18 and 49.

V lost 4 bases, J lost 6 bases, and 12 bases lay in between. Germline-derived CDR1 and CDR2 are KGHSH and LQKENI. This CDR3 spans 13 amino acids. Measured with immunoSEQ multiplex PCR; TCRdb has only the in-frame clones, and not every one. The profile shows 150,000 to 200,000 clones, about 93% of them singletons. Study-wide points: At large depth, rarefaction still showed sorted-subset sequencing to be incomplete.

From CD4+ cells came CD45RA+ naive and CD45RA-negative memory subsets. The chain has TRBV18 and TRBJ1-2; no clear D. The sequenced sample consisted of naive CD4+ T cells sorted from blood. The subset denotes: CD45RA+ positively selected. The clonotype comes from a woman aged 30 to 39 in good health. The CDR3 sequence: CASSRDSLDGYTF. The CDR3 region has the DNA TGTGCCAGCTCACGCGATTCTTTGGATGGCTACACCTTC.